The T cell receptor (beta chain) described here comes from a study of TIL therapy for anti-PD-1-resistant metastatic lung cancer. This was the immunoSEQ v3 assay. TCRdb's copy holds only in-frame clones and misses some; the assay was immunoSEQ multiplex PCR. The sample records some 50,000 clones, roughly 85% being singletons. This clone showed up just once. One end of the junction fails to match germline, which may point to a read error. The time point here: pre-treatment sample, taken before nivolumab and TIL therapy. The CDR3 extends over 15 amino acids. CDR1 is SSHAT and CDR2 is FNYEAQ in the germline V gene (reference sequence).

This TCR derives from a man in his 70s with non-small cell lung cancer. The chain is built from TRBV7-7 and TRBJ2-5, with TRBD1 identical over 9 bases. The source was blood, collected at baseline. The CDR3 DNA reads as TGTGCTAGCAGCTTAGGGGACAGGGACAAGGAGACCCAGTACTTC. Translation gives CASSLGDRDKETQYF.